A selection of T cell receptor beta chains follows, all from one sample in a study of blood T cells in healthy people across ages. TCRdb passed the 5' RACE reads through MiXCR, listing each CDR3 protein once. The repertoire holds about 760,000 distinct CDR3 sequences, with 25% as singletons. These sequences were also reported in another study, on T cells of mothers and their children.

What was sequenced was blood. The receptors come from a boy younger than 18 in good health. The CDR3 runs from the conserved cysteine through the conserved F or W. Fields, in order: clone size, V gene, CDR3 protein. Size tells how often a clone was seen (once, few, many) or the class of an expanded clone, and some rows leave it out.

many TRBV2 CASSGQGYGYTF
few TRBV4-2 CASSLMGGDSYNEQFF
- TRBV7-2 CASSFKAEITDTQYF
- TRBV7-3 CASSLGGGKNNEQFF
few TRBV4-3 CASSQGSGGNTGELFF
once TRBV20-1 CSAPDRGGYTF
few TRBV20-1 CSARVAGEVSSPLHF
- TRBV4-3 CASSQDVGETQYF
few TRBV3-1 CASSPLESGRSSTDTQYF
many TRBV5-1 CASSLGLKETQYF
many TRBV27 CASSLTSSYEQYF
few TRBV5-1 CASSLFSGFNEQFF
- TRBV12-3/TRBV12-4 CASSLEVLGSGANVLTF
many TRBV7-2 CASSLDRVGEKLFF
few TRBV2 CASSEGTVVEKLFF
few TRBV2 CAIRLVLSSYNEQFF
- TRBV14 CASSPWDTPGHDEQFF
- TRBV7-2 CASSVGGGAGDTQYF
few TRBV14 CASSATRQTNEQFF
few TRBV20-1 CSARVRSYGYTF
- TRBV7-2 CASSLLMAANEQFF
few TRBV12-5 CASGTTGTYQETQYF
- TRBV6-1 CASSGRTGKDSPLHF
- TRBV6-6 CASSYSGTGGLYEQYF
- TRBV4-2 CASSQPRPTDTQYF
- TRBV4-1 CASSQEGGQKNIQYF
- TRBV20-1 CSARNPGEATNEKLFF
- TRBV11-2 CASSSFPSGVWGETQYF